This entry concerns a single T cell receptor beta chain. The data stem from a study of blood T cell repertoires in COVID-19. Across the study: Researchers got acute and convalescent COVID-19 samples from the United States, Italy and Spain. In each case, the material was cDNA or gDNA derived from T cells, B-cell-depleted T cells, or PBMCs.

V was pared by 5 bases and J by 5 bases, with 7 bases of the junction left unmatched. The germline V gene encodes CDR1 SEHNR and CDR2 FQNEAQ (reference sequence). There are 16 residues in the CDR3. Per the authors' pipeline: Estimation of nucleated cell counts relied on the amplification of reference gene primers. Libraries were prepared by immunoSEQ multiplex PCR; TCRdb keeps only in-frame clonotypes and omits some of them. That table is the source of V, J and clone size, and D and trimming were worked out from the DNA. The sample lists tens of thousands of clones, about 90% seen once, with roughly 8.4% in the top ten.

This chain uses TRBV7-9 with TRBJ2-2, with 11 positions matching TRBD2. The sample comprised peripheral blood. This clonotype originated in a man in his fifties or sixties with active COVID-19. The CDR3: CASSPVTSGSTGELFF. In nucleotides, the CDR3 is TGTGCCAGCAGCCCCGTTACTAGCGGGAGTACCGGGGAGCTGTTTTTT.